The T cell receptor beta chain under discussion was sequenced for a study of T cells expressing NK-cell markers. Overall study context: It was sorted CD3+CD56-NKG2C+, CD3+CD56+NKG2C- and CD3+CD56+NKG2C+ T cells that provided the TCR beta repertoires. Sequenced donors, eight in total, included seven who were HCMV-seropositive and one who was seronegative. Notes on the study in general: In 5 to 7 donors, dominant NKG2C+ clonotypes were roughly 1.0-8% of CD8+ T cells.

CDR1 and CDR2 from the germline V gene are SGHDT and YYEEEE. The CDR3 length is 15 residues. In regard to this clonotype: Its antigen remains unknown.

UMI-tagged 5'RACE template switching yielded the TCR beta cDNA. TCRdb reprocessed the 5' RACE reads and stores each CDR3 protein as one record, lacking DNA. The sample data list some 600,000 distinct CDR3 sequences. This chain connects TRBV5-6 to TRBJ2-7; TCRdb selects TRBD1, and the lack of DNA leaves this call unchecked. This receptor was taken from a man younger than 35 in good health. Sample: blood T cells: a sorted CD56 or NKG2C T cell subset, CD4+ or CD8+ T cells, or bulk PBMC T cells (not recorded which). CDR3 sequence: CASSEELGDSYEQYF.